A single sample is the source of the 24 T cell receptor beta chains below, sequenced in a study of T cell repertoires in aging, cancer and after chemotherapy. Rearranged V-D-J TRB sequences were amplified with a mixed TRB-A/B primer pool. MiXCR was run by TCRdb on the multiplex PCR reads, yielding one entry per CDR3 protein. This table has 15,000 to 20,000 distinct CDR3 sequences, around 40% appearing once. Peripheral blood genomic DNA, not sorted cells or RNA, was the template. What was sequenced was blood. The receptors originated from a human donor with a solid tumor.

This clonotype has only a few counts. The V and J genes are TRBV19 and TRBJ2-7; the D gene is possibly TRBD1 (5 bases). The CDR3 is made up of 13 amino acids. Per the germline V gene, CDR1 is LNHDA and CDR2 is SQIVND (reference sequence). Trimming cost V 6 bases and J 1 base, with 10 bases left between them. The CDR3 coding sequence is TGTGCCAGTAGAGGCAGGGCTTCCTACGAGCAGTACTTC. It codes for CASRGRASYEQYF.

The chain has TRBV6-5 and TRBJ1-1; 9 bases match TRBD1. CDR3 length: 16 amino acids. In germline, CDR1 is MNHEY, CDR2 SVGAGI. Unmatched junction bases numbered 8, after V lost 5 bases and J lost 1 base. The CDR3 is CASSPWTGVRNTEAFF. CDR3 nucleotide sequence: TGTGCCAGCAGTCCCTGGACAGGGGTTAGGAACACTGAAGCTTTCTTT.

The V gene is TRBV29-1, the J gene TRBJ1-1; D call uncertain. Germline lookup yields CDR1 SQVTM and CDR2 ANQGSEA. The CDR3 length is 11 residues. V was clipped by 8 bases and J by 0 bases, with 7 bases between them. The CDR3 DNA reads TGCAGCATCCGGGTGAACACTGAAGCTTTCTTT. Translation: CSIRVNTEAFF. Combining the CDR3 with reference TRBV29-1 and TRBJ1-1 gives the whole variable domain SAVISQKPSRDICQRGTSLTIQCQVDSQVTMMFWYRQQPGQSLTLIATANQGSEATYESGFVIDKFPISRPNLTFSTLTVSNMSPEDSSIYLCSIRVNTEAFFGQGTRLTVV.

Only a few counts were recorded for this clonotype. The J gene is TRBJ1-3, the V gene TRBV6-6; D unclear. Germline lookup yields CDR1 MNHNY and CDR2 SVGAGI (reference sequence). The CDR3 totals 16 residues. V was trimmed by 4 bases and J by 4 bases, leaving 17 bases between them. This chain's CDR3 is CASSSPSDAAGNTIYF. CDR3 DNA sequence: TGTGCCAGCAGTTCCCCGTCGGACGCGGCCGGAAACACCATATATTTT.

The chain has TRBV18 and TRBJ2-5, with no clear D. Trimming took off 0 bases at V and 5 bases at J, with 7 bases between the two ends. CDR3 length equals 13 residues. Per the germline V gene, CDR1 is KGHSH and CDR2 is LQKENI. The chain's CDR3 is CASSPPAGETQYF. The CDR3 DNA sequence: TGTGCCAGCTCACCACCCGCCGGGGAGACCCAGTACTTC.

This sequence joins TRBV6-1 and TRBJ1-5, with D perhaps TRBD1 (5 bases). The CDR3 loop spans 16 amino acids. V was shortened by 2 bases and J by 4 bases, with 15 bases between the two germline ends. CDR1 and CDR2 from the germline V gene are MNHNS and SASEGT. CDR3 sequence reads: CASSESEGYGNQPQHF. As DNA, the CDR3 is TGTGCCAGCAGTGAATCAGAGGGGTATGGGAATCAGCCCCAGCATTTT.

The CDR3 loop reads CASRDTGESGANVLTF. The CDR3 DNA is TGTGCCAGCAGGGACACAGGGGAGTCTGGGGCCAACGTCCTGACTTTC. The chain has TRBV7-3 and TRBJ2-6, with 7 bases that match TRBD1. CDR1 is SGHTA and CDR2 is FQGTGA in the germline V gene. V was clipped by 6 bases and J by 1 base; unmatched bases: 6. The CDR3 sequence is 16 residues long.

Remarks on this clonotype: One end of the junction does not line up with germline, which may come from a read error. The chain recombines TRBV30 with TRBJ2-6, with 7 bases identical to TRBD1. The germline CDR1 and CDR2 sequences are GTSNPN and SVGIG (reference sequence). There are 17 residues in the CDR3. In nucleotides, the CDR3 is TGTGCCTGGAGTGTACGGGACAGCCTGTCTGGGGCCAACATCCTGACTTTC. This translates into CAWSVRDSLSGANILTF. The whole variable domain, filled in from reference TRBV30 and TRBJ2-6, reads SQTIHQWPATLVQPVGSPLSLECTVEGTSNPNLYWYRQAAGRGLQLLFYSVGIGQISSEVPQNLSASRPQDRQFILSSKKLLLSDSGFYLCAWSVRDSLSGANILTFGAGSRLTVL.

The genes are TRBV19 and TRBJ2-5; D not certain. This CDR3 is 17 amino acids long. Trimming took 2 bases from V and 2 from J, leaving 18 bases between them. Looked up from germline, CDR1 is LNHDA and CDR2 is SQIVND (reference sequence). The CDR3 DNA reads TGTGCCAGTAGTATACAAAGCAACCCCCGGGCACAAGAGACCCAGTACTTC. Its translation is CASSIQSNPRAQETQYF.

V and J are TRBV5-4 and TRBJ2-2, with 8 nucleotides matching TRBD2. CDR1 is SGHNT and CDR2 is YYREEE in the germline V gene (reference sequence). This CDR3 has 17 amino acids. V trimming: 4 bases; J trimming: 1 base; junction bases outside the gene matches: 9. The DNA for the CDR3 is TGTGCCAGCAGCCTCGGAAACGGGAGGGTGAACACCGGGGAGCTGTTTTTT. Its translation: CASSLGNGRVNTGELFF.

This clonotype was observed a handful of times. This chain uses TRBV19 with TRBJ2-2; D is perhaps TRBD1 (6 bases). V lost 7 bases, J lost 3 bases, and 15 bases lay in between. CDR1 is LNHDA, CDR2 SQIVND, per germline (reference sequence). The CDR3 has 15 residues. The CDR3 reads CASIPSTGYTGELFF. CDR3 DNA: TGTGCCAGTATCCCCTCCACAGGGTACACCGGGGAGCTGTTTTTT. Combining the CDR3 with reference TRBV19 and TRBJ2-2 gives the whole variable domain DGGITQSPKYLFRKEGQNVTLSCEQNLNHDAMYWYRQDPGQGLRLIYYSQIVNDFQKGDIAEGYSVSREKKESFPLTVTSAQKNPTAFYLCASIPSTGYTGELFFGEGSRLTVL.

By sample share, this clonotype is medium-sized (0.01 to 0.1%). CDR3 region: CASSINSAGANVLTF. The CDR3 coding sequence is TGTGCCAGTAGTATAAACAGTGCTGGGGCCAACGTCCTGACTTTC. The chain recombines TRBV19 with TRBJ2-6; D unresolved. In germline, CDR1 is LNHDA, CDR2 SQIVND (reference sequence). V lost 2 bases to trimming and J lost 2 bases, with 7 bases between them. This CDR3 is built from 15 residues.

This chain joins TRBV10-3 and TRBJ2-7; D gene unclear. V was trimmed by 6 bases and J by 4 bases, leaving 7 bases between them. This CDR3 is 11 amino acids long. Per the germline V gene, CDR1 is ENHRY and CDR2 is SYGVKD. The DNA of the CDR3 is TGTGCCATCAGCTCAAAATACGAGCAGTACTTC. Translation gives CAISSKYEQYF.

J is TRBJ2-7 and V is TRBV12-3 or TRBV12-4; possibly TRBD1 for D (6 bases). Trimming took 3 bases from V and 1 from J, leaving 10 bases between them. The CDR3 covers 14 residues. The DNA of the CDR3 is TGTGCCAGCAGTTTTCGAGGACAGTCCTACGAGCAGTACTTC. Translation: CASSFRGQSYEQYF.

The table lists this clonotype with a few counts. The V call is TRBV30, the J call TRBJ2-3; D uncertain. Trimming cost V 5 bases and J 0 bases, with 3 bases left between them. CDR1 and CDR2 (germline): GTSNPN, SVGIG (reference sequence). The length of the CDR3 is 11 residues. CDR3 nucleotide sequence: TGTGCCTGGGTTAGCACAGATACGCAGTATTTT. Protein: CAWVSTDTQYF.

J is TRBJ1-5 and V is TRBV6-1; the D gene is possibly TRBD1 (6 bases). V was shortened by 2 bases and J by 2 bases, with 13 bases between the two germline ends. CDR3 size: 16 residues. Germline CDR1 reads MNHNS; CDR2 reads SASEGT. The CDR3 DNA reads TGTGCCAGCAGTGAAAGCACAGGGTGGGGCAATCAGCCCCAGCATTTT. Translated: CASSESTGWGNQPQHF.

The chain recombines TRBV30 with TRBJ2-7, with TRBD2 matching over 8 bases. V lost 0 bases and J lost 3; bases outside the gene matches: 7. Germline CDR1 GTSNPN, CDR2 SVGIG (reference sequence). The CDR3 runs to 15 residues. The CDR3 here is CAWSVQTSVNYEQYF. CDR3 sequence (DNA): TGTGCCTGGAGTGTACAGACTAGCGTTAACTACGAGCAGTACTTC.

This clonotype was picked up a small number of times. This chain links TRBV6-2 or TRBV6-3 with TRBJ2-1, with 11 bases identical to TRBD2. This CDR3 spans 16 amino acids. Trimming at V came to 6 bases and at J to 8 bases, leaving 12 bases not matched to a gene. Germline V gene sequence: CDR1 MNHEY, CDR2 SVGEGT. The CDR3 DNA reads as TGTGCCAGCAGCCTCCCTCCGACTAGCGGGACCCATGAGCAGTTCTTC. Its protein is CASSLPPTSGTHEQFF.

Only a few counts were recorded for this clonotype. This rearrangement joins TRBV29-1 to TRBJ1-5; TRBD1 agrees at 7 bases. J gave up 0 bases and V 6 bases, and 5 bases lay outside the gene matches. This CDR3 has 14 residues. CDR1 and CDR2 from the germline V gene are SQVTM and ANQGSEA. The CDR3 region is CSVWDSYSNQPQHF. The DNA of the CDR3 is TGCAGCGTATGGGACAGTTATAGCAATCAGCCCCAGCATTTT.

In this sample, this clonotype turned up a few times. V usage is TRBV30 and J usage is TRBJ2-2, with D maybe TRBD2 (5 bases). The length of the CDR3 is 14 residues. V shed 3 bases and J shed 6 bases, with 14 bases lying between them. Germline values: CDR1 GTSNPN, CDR2 SVGIG (reference sequence). CDR3 DNA sequence: TGTGCCTGGAGCCCCTTCACTAGTTCCGGGGAGCTGTTTTTT. Protein: CAWSPFTSSGELFF.

Within the sample, this clonotype is medium-sized. The rearrangement uses TRBV29-1 and TRBJ2-3; D gene ambiguous. The V gene's germline CDR1 is SQVTM and CDR2 ANQGSEA. The V end lost 1 base, the J end lost 6 bases, and 11 bases lay between the germline ends. CDR3 length equals 13 residues. The DNA for the CDR3 is TGCAGCGTTGAAGGAACATACGGGGATACGCAGTATTTT. Amino acid sequence: CSVEGTYGDTQYF.

The V gene is TRBV12-3 or TRBV12-4, the J gene TRBJ2-7, with TRBD2 matching over 13 bases. CDR3 length equals 14 residues. After removal of 6 bases from V and 5 bases from J, the junction contained 4 bases not matched to a gene. CDR3 sequence: CASSLGLAGDEQYF. The DNA of the CDR3 is TGTGCCAGCAGCCTTGGACTAGCGGGAGACGAGCAGTACTTC.

This clonotype was detected a few times. This chain links TRBV10-3 with TRBJ2-3; weak D call: TRBD2 (6 bases). The V end lost 1 base, the J end lost 0 bases, and 11 bases lay between the germline ends. The germline CDR1 and CDR2 sequences are ENHRY and SYGVKD. The CDR3 totals 16 residues. The CDR3 protein is CAISELAETSTDTQYF. CDR3 DNA sequence: TGTGCCATCAGTGAGTTAGCGGAGACTAGCACAGATACGCAGTATTTT.

The chain couples TRBV20-1 to TRBJ1-1; a weak D match, TRBD1 (6 bases). Germline loops: CDR1 DFQATT, CDR2 SNEGSKA (reference sequence). The CDR3 consists of 13 residues. Trimming cost V 5 bases and J 11 bases, with 21 bases left between them. In DNA form, the CDR3 reads TGCAGTGCTGTTAGTTCCTTGGACAGTATGGCTTTCTTT. This encodes CSAVSSLDSMAFF.